The 24 T cell receptor beta chains given below trace back to one sample, sequenced in a study of preoperative IRX-2 immunotherapy in early breast cancer. Stated treatment: preoperative locoregional IRX-2 cytokine immunotherapy. TCRdb's copy holds only in-frame clones and misses some; the assay was immunoSEQ multiplex PCR. The top ten clones hold less than 2% of a sample with fewer than 35,000 clones, approximately 89% of them seen once. Sample: tumor tissue, taken after IRX-2 immunotherapy. These receptors were taken from a human donor with breast cancer.

The chain uses TRBV11-3 and TRBJ1-2; D unresolved. The CDR3 totals 15 residues. Germline CDR1 is SGHNT and CDR2 is YENEEA. V was pared by 5 bases and J by 5 bases, with 18 bases between. CDR3 region: CASSPSVAVEYGYTF. The DNA for the CDR3 is TGTGCCAGCAGCCCCTCCGTCGCGGTTGAGTATGGCTACACCTTC.

This clone was counted a single time. The V and J genes are TRBV19 and TRBJ2-7, with D unresolved. This CDR3 spans 11 amino acids. Germline CDR1 LNHDA, CDR2 SQIVND (reference sequence). CDR3 in amino acids: CSPQSSYEQYV. In DNA form, the CDR3 reads TGTAGTCCTCAATCCTCCTACGAGCAGTACGTC.

The chain carries TRBV6-8 and TRBJ1-1; D not certain. Germline CDR1 and CDR2: MNHGY and SAAAGT. V lost 2 bases, J lost 2 bases, and 3 bases lay in between. This CDR3 spans 12 amino acids. The CDR3 nucleotides are TGTGCCAGCAGTTACCCTAACACTGAAGCTTTCTTT. It encodes CASSYPNTEAFF.

The gene calls are TRBV29-1 and TRBJ1-1, with TRBD1 matching over 8 bases. Unmatched junction bases numbered 7, after V lost 6 bases and J lost 1 base. CDR1 is SQVTM and CDR2 is ANQGSEA in the germline V gene. The CDR3 totals 14 residues. CDR3 sequence: CSVDPGQGNTEAFF. The CDR3, as DNA: TGCAGCGTGGACCCCGGACAGGGGAACACTGAAGCTTTCTTT.

V and J are TRBV5-1 and TRBJ2-7; a possible D gene is TRBD1 (6 bases). The CDR3 extends over 15 amino acids. Trimming removed 0 bases from V and 1 base from J, with 11 bases in between. The germline CDR1 and CDR2 sequences are SGHRS and YFSETQ. The DNA for the CDR3 is TGCGCCAGCAGCTTGGTGCCAGGGGCATCCTACGAGCAGTACTTC. It is translated as CASSLVPGASYEQYF. The variable domain in full, with the rest retrieved from reference TRBV5-1 and TRBJ2-7, is KAGVTQTPRYLIKTRGQQVTLSCSPISGHRSVSWYQQTPGQGLQFLFEYFSETQRNKGNFPGRFSGRQFSNSRSEMNVSTLELGDSALYLCASSLVPGASYEQYFGPGTRLTVT.

The chain recombines TRBV18 with TRBJ2-2; 7 bases fit TRBD1. The V segment lost 0 bases and the J segment 4 bases; nucleotides outside the gene matches: 8. The CDR3 runs to 17 residues. Germline V gene sequence: CDR1 KGHSH, CDR2 LQKENI. CDR3 sequence: CASSPPGQGVGTGELFF. In nucleotides, the CDR3 is TGTGCCAGCTCACCACCCGGTCAGGGGGTTGGCACCGGGGAGCTGTTTTTT.

The chain employs TRBV18 and TRBJ2-1; the D gene is possibly TRBD2 (7 bases). The V gene's germline CDR1 is KGHSH and CDR2 LQKENI. Trimming took off 3 bases at V and 8 bases at J, with 20 bases between the two ends. The CDR3 covers 16 residues. The CDR3 sequence: CASSPPAGGGGDEQFF. Written as DNA, the CDR3 is TGTGCCAGCTCACCGCCGGCGGGCGGGGGCGGTGATGAGCAGTTCTTC.

The chain joins TRBV5-1 to TRBJ1-4; 7 positions agree with TRBD1. The CDR3 sequence is 16 residues long. The germline CDR1 and CDR2 sequences are SGHRS and YFSETQ. Losses at the gene ends were 4 bases for V and 0 bases for J; bases not matched to a gene: 6. CDR3 sequence: CASSKPTGTTNEKLFF. In nucleotides, the CDR3 is TGCGCCAGCAGCAAGCCGACAGGGACAACTAATGAAAAACTGTTTTTT.

The rearrangement uses TRBV11-3 and TRBJ1-4; D is perhaps TRBD1 (5 bases). CDR1 and CDR2 (germline): SGHNT, YENEEA. Trimming pared 0 bases from V and 2 bases from J, leaving 7 bases between. The CDR3 totals 15 residues. CDR3 sequence reads: CASSLDAGTNEKLFF. The CDR3 bases are TGTGCCAGCAGCTTAGATGCAGGGACTAATGAAAAACTGTTTTTT.

This clone was recorded only once. The chain couples TRBV11-3 to TRBJ1-5; possible D gene TRBD1, 5 bases. Germline lookup yields CDR1 SGHNT and CDR2 YENEEA. V gave up 3 bases and J gave up 4 bases, with 13 bases separating them. The CDR3 has 15 amino acids. The CDR3 bases are TGTGCCAGCAGCTTTGGGACCGCCGTTAATCAGCCCCAGCATTTT. Protein: CASSFGTAVNQPQHF.

This rearrangement joins TRBV30 to TRBJ1-5, with D possibly being TRBD1 (6 bases). Trimming left V 4 bases short and J 3 bases short, with 10 bases between. This CDR3 is built from 13 residues. Looked up from germline, CDR1 is GTSNPN and CDR2 is SVGIG (reference sequence). CDR3 coding DNA: TGTGCCTGGAACCGGGGGCCCAATCAGCCCCAGCATTTT. Its translation is CAWNRGPNQPQHF.

V is TRBV19 and J is TRBJ1-5; D is undetermined. Germline CDR1 reads LNHDA; CDR2 reads SQIVND (reference sequence). This CDR3 has 13 residues. Trimming cost V 6 bases and J 0 bases, with 6 bases left between them. The CDR3 loop is CASRAYSNQPQHF. The CDR3 nucleotides read TGTGCCAGTAGAGCTTATAGCAATCAGCCCCAGCATTTT. The full variable domain, its missing parts supplied by reference TRBV19 and TRBJ1-5, is DGGITQSPKYLFRKEGQNVTLSCEQNLNHDAMYWYRQDPGQGLRLIYYSQIVNDFQKGDIAEGYSVSREKKESFPLTVTSAQKNPTAFYLCASRAYSNQPQHFGDGTRLSIL.

This chain connects TRBV14 to TRBJ2-1, with unresolved D. The CDR3 loop spans 16 amino acids. Germline lookup yields CDR1 SGHDN and CDR2 FVKESK. Deletions cut 3 bases from V and 2 bases from J, with 14 bases between. The CDR3: CASSQDHLAPYNEQFF. The CDR3 coding sequence is TGTGCCAGCAGCCAGGACCACTTAGCTCCCTACAATGAGCAGTTCTTC.

The CDR3 here is CASSLKGGAGPYEQYF. The CDR3 DNA reads as TGTGCCAGCAGCTTAAAGGGAGGAGCGGGCCCCTACGAGCAGTACTTC. The rearrangement joins TRBV7-2 to TRBJ2-7; perhaps TRBD2 as D (6 bases). The CDR3 extends over 16 amino acids. CDR1 is SGHTA, CDR2 FQGNSA, per germline. V lost 2 bases and J lost 2, with 16 bases in between.

The chain is built from TRBV5-1 and TRBJ2-2, with D hard to call. The germline CDR1 and CDR2 sequences are SGHRS and YFSETQ. The CDR3 is 17 amino acids. Trimming removed 0 bases from V and 4 bases from J, with 16 bases in between. The CDR3 here is CASSLVPLGRITGELFF. In DNA form, the CDR3 reads TGCGCCAGCAGCTTGGTTCCTTTGGGCAGGATCACCGGGGAGCTGTTTTTT.

The chain combines TRBV5-1 with TRBJ1-3; D is uncertain. V was trimmed by 4 bases and J by 4 bases, leaving 15 bases between them. Germline CDR1 and CDR2: SGHRS and YFSETQ. This CDR3 has 15 amino acids. CDR3 protein: CASSPDLSPGNTIYF. The CDR3 coding sequence is TGCGCCAGCAGCCCCGACCTAAGCCCCGGAAACACCATATATTTT.

The genes are TRBV14 and TRBJ1-2; 8 bases are a match to TRBD1. CDR1 is SGHDN, CDR2 FVKESK, per germline. The CDR3 has 16 residues. Trimming cost V 5 bases and J 0 bases; bases outside gene matches: 8. The chain's CDR3 is CASSGVTGEANYGYTF. CDR3 coding DNA: TGTGCCAGCAGCGGGGTGACAGGGGAGGCTAACTATGGCTACACCTTC.

The chain has TRBV11-3 and TRBJ2-6, with D unresolved. The V gene lost 2 bases and the J gene lost 0 bases, with 14 bases spanning the gap. The CDR3 covers 18 residues. Germline V gene data show CDR1 as SGHNT and CDR2 as YENEEA. The CDR3 sequence: CASSLLIGTLSGANVLTF. Written as DNA, the CDR3 is TGTGCCAGCAGCTTACTGATAGGTACCCTCTCTGGGGCCAACGTCCTGACTTTC.

The genes are TRBV6-8 and TRBJ1-1; 7 bases fit TRBD1. V dropped 10 bases and J dropped 4; count of bases not matched to a gene: 12. The V gene's germline CDR1 is MNHGY and CDR2 SAAAGT. The CDR3 length is 14 residues. In DNA form, the CDR3 reads TGTGCCATCAGCGCGACGACAGGGACCACTGAAGCTTTCTTT. Translation: CAISATTGTTEAFF.

The genes are TRBV12-2 and TRBJ2-5; the table's D gene call, TRBD1, was not cross checked with the DNA. TRBV12-2 is reported as a pseudogene. The CDR3 has 15 residues. CDR3 bases: TGTGCCAGTACCTCCTGGCAGGGGTTCGAAGAGACCCAGTACTTC. Protein product: CASTSWQGFEETQYF.

This clone was observed a few times. The V call is TRBV15, the J call TRBJ1-3; the match to TRBD1 covers 7 bases. Germline V CDR1 and CDR2: LNHNV, YYDKDF (reference sequence). The CDR3 is made up of 14 amino acids. J gave up 0 bases and V 4 bases, and 0 bases lay outside the gene matches. This CDR3 reads CATSTGGSGNTIYF. In nucleotides, the CDR3 is TGTGCCACCAGCACAGGGGGCTCTGGAAACACCATATATTTT.

Details on this clone: A read error may produce the germline difference seen at one junction end. The rearrangement uses TRBV11-3 and TRBJ2-1; 8 nucleotides agree with TRBD2. The CDR3 covers 14 residues. Germline CDR1 SGHNT, CDR2 YENEEA. The CDR3 DNA follows: TGTGCCAGCAGCTTGAGCGGGAGTCCCCATGAACAGTTCTTC. This gives the protein CASSLSGSPHEQFF.

V gene TRBV15 combines with J gene TRBJ2-7, with 12 nucleotides matching TRBD2. Germline V lookup: CDR1 LNHNV, CDR2 YYDKDF (reference sequence). The CDR3 is 16 residues long. V trimming: 0 bases; J trimming: 6 bases; junction bases outside the gene matches: 6. The CDR3 DNA follows: TGTGCCACCAGCAGAGAGACTAGCGGGAGCCCTAGCGAGCAGTACTTC. This translates into CATSRETSGSPSEQYF.

The chain joins TRBV7-7 to TRBJ2-2, with 10 positions matching TRBD1. The CDR3 is 17 residues long. Germline trimming cut 5 bases from V and 5 bases from J; bases unmatched to any gene: 11. CDR1 is SSHAT, CDR2 FNYEAQ, per germline (reference sequence). In DNA form, the CDR3 reads TGTGCCAGCAGCCTTACTTTACCGGGACAGGGGACCGGGGAGCTGTTTTTT. As protein: CASSLTLPGQGTGELFF.